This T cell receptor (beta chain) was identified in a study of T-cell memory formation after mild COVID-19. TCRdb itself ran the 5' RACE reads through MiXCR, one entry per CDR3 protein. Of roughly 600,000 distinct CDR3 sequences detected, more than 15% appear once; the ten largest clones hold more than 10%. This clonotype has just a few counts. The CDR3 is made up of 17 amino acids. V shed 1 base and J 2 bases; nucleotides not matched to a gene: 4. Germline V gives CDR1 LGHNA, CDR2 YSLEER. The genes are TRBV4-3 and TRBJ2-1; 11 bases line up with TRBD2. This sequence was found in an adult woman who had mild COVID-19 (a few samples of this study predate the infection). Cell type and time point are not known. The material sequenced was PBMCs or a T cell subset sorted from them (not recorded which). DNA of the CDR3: TGCGCCAGCAGCCAAGGGGTAGCGGGAGGGGCCTACAATGAGCAGTTCTTC. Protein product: CASSQGVAGGAYNEQFF.